One and the same sample provided the 2 T cell receptor beta chains below, sequenced in a study of shared clonotypes between healthy human individuals. Generated by immunoSEQ multiplex PCR, the TCRdb table keeps only in-frame clones and is missing some. Of around 2.5 million clones listed, roughly 93% are singletons. The material sequenced was naive CD4+ T cells from PBMCs. Subset of the sample: CD45RA+ positively selected. The receptors originated from a man younger than 30 in good health. Some clones in this sample may be carry-over from other donors' samples.

The rearrangement joins TRBV28 to TRBJ1-1, with a possible D match to TRBD1 (6 bases). The CDR3 is 15 residues long. V was trimmed by 6 bases and J by 1 base, leaving 15 bases between them. Germline lookup yields CDR1 MDHEN and CDR2 SYDVKM. This CDR3 reads CASSRRGGGNTEAFF. The CDR3, as DNA: TGTGCCAGCAGCCGAAGAGGGGGGGGGAACACTGAAGCTTTCTTT.

This sequence joins TRBV2 and TRBJ2-5; 8 bases line up with TRBD1. The germline V gene encodes CDR1 SNHLY and CDR2 FYNNEI. This CDR3 is 14 amino acids long. Unmatched junction bases numbered 10, after V lost 8 bases and J lost 5 bases. This CDR3 is CASESDRVGETQYF. In nucleotides, the CDR3 is TGTGCCAGCGAATCGGACAGGGTCGGCGAGACCCAGTACTTC.